This T cell receptor (beta chain) originates from a study of T-cell reconstitution after alpha-beta-depleted transplantation in children. Turning to this clonotype: Its specificity is unknown.

Unique molecular identifiers were used in preparing the TCRbeta library. Via MiXCR, TCRdb re-called the PCR reads, giving one row per CDR3 protein. Of about 130,000 distinct CDR3 sequences listed, about a tenth are singletons. The CDR3 covers 13 residues. J gave up 8 bases and V 6 bases, and 7 bases lay outside the gene matches. Overall study findings and caveats: As was reported, about two months after transplant, alpha-beta T cells came from several hundred expanded graft clones. Some patients showed high day-60 TCRbeta diversity, which derived from surviving recipient T cells and thymic progenitors. Newly produced T cells mostly accounted for T-cell counts and diversity one year post-transplant.

This chain joins TRBV12-3 or TRBV12-4 and TRBJ2-1, with TRBD2 matching over 7 bases. The starting material was PBMCs, mostly from graft donor cells, obtained 180 days after TCRalphabeta/CD19-depleted stem cell transplant. The clonotype was recovered from a girl under two years old who had a stem cell transplant for combined immunodeficiency, so the T cells may come from the graft donor. For the CDR3, the DNA is TGTGCCAGCAGCGGGCGGGAGAACGATGAGCAGTTCTTC. As protein: CASSGRENDEQFF.